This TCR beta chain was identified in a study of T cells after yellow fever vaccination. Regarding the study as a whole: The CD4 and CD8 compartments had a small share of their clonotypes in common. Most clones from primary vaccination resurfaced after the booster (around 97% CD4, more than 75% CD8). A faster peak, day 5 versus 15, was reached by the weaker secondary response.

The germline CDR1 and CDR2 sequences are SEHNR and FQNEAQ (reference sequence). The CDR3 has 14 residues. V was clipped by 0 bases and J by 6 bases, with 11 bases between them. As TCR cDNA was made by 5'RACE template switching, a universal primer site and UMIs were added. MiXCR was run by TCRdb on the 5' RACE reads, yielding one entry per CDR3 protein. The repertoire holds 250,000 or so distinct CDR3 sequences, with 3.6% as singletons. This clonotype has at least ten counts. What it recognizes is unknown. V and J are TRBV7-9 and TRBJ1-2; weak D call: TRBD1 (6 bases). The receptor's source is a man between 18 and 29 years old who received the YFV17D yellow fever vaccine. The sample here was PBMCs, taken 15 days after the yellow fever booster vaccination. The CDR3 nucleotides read TGTGCCAGCAGCTTAGCGTACAGGGCCAATGGCTACACCTTC. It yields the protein CASSLAYRANGYTF.